This T cell receptor beta chain was profiled in a study of cytomegalovirus exposure and HLA in healthy donors listed by TCRdb under 2017. Some background on the complete study: In an earlier analysis of about 560 of the donors, around 300 Gb of sequence data and 90 million to 120 million unique TCR beta sequences from roughly 190 million T cells were reported. To decide whether each TCR beta V gene segment behaved as functional or pseudogenic, an earlier analysis of some 580 of the donors relied on high-throughput TCR beta sequencing. The study was designed to test whether signatures of past pathogen exposure could be identified by cataloging public T cell receptors. Genome-wide SNP genotypes for about three fifths of the roughly 700 donors were used in a later genetic analysis, which treated that subset as a discovery cohort. High-throughput TCR immunosequencing, statistical association of individual TCRs with disease status, and machine learning were combined to predict cytomegalovirus infection status. Class I and class II HLA loci were covered by the typing at four-digit resolution. A later analysis re-analyzed previously published TCR beta repertoires from about 730 donors and added high-resolution HLA genotyping to study TCR occurrence patterns. Every discovery cohort repertoire had been produced on one sequencing platform. Donor age, sex, ethnicity and CMV serostatus were compiled alongside the repertoire data. In addition to the first cohort of 500 to 850 subjects, a separate validation cohort of under 150 different subjects was used. The study profiled the T cell repertoires of about 640 subjects by immunosequencing and related them to cytomegalovirus serostatus. The later analysis used no new phenotypic data to find candidate immune exposures, relying instead on TCR beta sequences and their occurrence across donors. An early release covering around 630 HLA-typed donors comprised approximately 300 gigabases of sequencing data and tens of millions of unique TCR sequences. Typing coverage differed by locus: A, B, C, DRB1 and DQB1 were typed in roughly 620-630 donors, DQA1 in 500 to 550, DPA1 in around 600, and DPB1 in 450 to 480. Five DR-DQ haplotypes were handled as single units for association and clustering, since linkage in the cohort was strong. Among about 360 genotyped donors of the cohort, an average of about 240,000 unique TCR beta nucleotide sequences were sequenced per donor, 15% to 20% of them non-productive. The genetic ancestry cluster associated with self-reported Caucasian donors included 81% of the approximately 400 genotyped donors.

The library relied on the immunoSEQ multiplex PCR assay. The multiplex PCR relied on a mix of 60 forward primers for TCR Vbeta segments and 13 reverse primers for TCR Jbeta segments. Amplification of the CDR3 region of rearranged TCR beta genes was performed with a multiplex PCR assay on genomic DNA. On the Illumina HiSeq System, the amplified TCR beta libraries were sequenced as 87-base-pair reads. Concerning the study's data processing: A later analysis tallied roughly 76 million unique TCR beta chains across the 600 to 700 repertoires, and roughly 11 million of those chains were shared by two or more donors. Raw reads were error-corrected and collapsed into unique sequences by a nearest-neighbor algorithm in which closely related sequences were merged to remove PCR and sequencing errors. Alignment of CDR3 sequences to IMGT reference sequences was used to assign V, D and J gene segments. For a sequence to be retained, a match of at least six nucleotides was required to both a V gene segment and a J gene segment. A rearrangement was called productive if the CDR3 had no stop codons and remained in frame with V and J, and every other rearrangement was called non-productive. Following IMGT convention, CDR3 was defined as the stretch from the second conserved V-encoded cysteine up to the conserved J-encoded phenylalanine. The earlier analysis of about 610 of the donors excluded sequences that lacked an unambiguous match to a single V gene segment. An earlier analysis of a few hundred of the donors classified V segments as functional when productive rearrangements were above 56.7% and as segregating when the standard deviation between donors was above 5%. A statistical classification framework was developed to diagnose cytomegalovirus status using the catalog of TCR beta chain sequences. A later analysis assigned V and J genes by comparing TCR nucleotide sequences with IMGT/GENE-DB human TR gene sequences. In a later analysis, CDR3 sequences and most-parsimonious VDJ recombination scenarios were assigned using the TCRdist pipeline. In a later analysis, every TCR beta chain was defined by the combination of its CDR3 amino acid sequence and its V-gene family, and reads without a unique V-gene family were dropped. A later analysis removed several hundred highly shared, low-generation-probability nucleotide sequences to deal with suspected cross-contamination and a sequencing artifact. In a later analysis, a clonal expansion index was calculated for each public chain from normalized within-repertoire ranks of inferred template counts. Generation probabilities in a later analysis came from a VDJ recombination model fitted to out-of-frame rearrangements, and those results were checked against IGoR. A later analysis scored TCR-TCR, TCR-HLA and TCR-CMV co-occurrence with hypergeometric tests, applying a repertoire-size bias correction to TCR pairs. To estimate false discovery rates, a later analysis permuted the HLA or CMV assignments 20 times. A later analysis grouped co-occurring TCRs with DBSCAN, adding TCRdist sequence similarity when clustering within HLA-allele-positive subsets. For co-occurrence clustering, repertoires with fewer than 30,000 or more than 120,000 public chains were excluded, along with four to six repertoires with anomalous nucleotide sharing. TCRdb took over this immuneACCESS table, retaining in-frame rearrangements with V and J assigned. Such tables are incomplete; in checked studies, under half of the missing clones stem from an unresolved V gene, and the remainder is unexplained. V, J and clone size were drawn from that table, and D and trimming were deduced from the DNA. This sample holds some 150,000 clones; 87% were observed only once. In total, the top ten clones hold around 0.93% of the sample.

In total, around 600 healthy bone marrow donors made up the cohort. At the time of sampling, every cohort member was nominally healthy, though immune exposures that went unrecorded were likely present. The donor was CMV seronegative and was included in the group of under 450 seronegative cohort members. A peripheral blood sample was collected from each donor, and TCR beta sequencing was performed on peripheral blood mononuclear cells. The Qiagen DNeasy Blood Extraction Kit was used to extract genomic DNA from the blood cell samples. Paper-wide results and their limitations: In a later analysis, most CMV-associated TCR beta chains were found to appear HLA-restricted, with HLA associations seemingly driven largely by CMV exposure. The authors suggested that the approach could potentially be generalized to other disease states and immunological phenotypes. A later analysis reported that several top co-occurrence clusters appeared linked to parvovirus B19, influenza, CMV and Epstein-Barr virus. While some public TCRs were present in many individuals, most TCR sequences turned up only very rarely across donors. The classifier was reported to diagnose cytomegalovirus status with high specificity and sensitivity in both the original cohort and the validation cohort. In a later genetic analysis, a missense DCLRE1C variant was associated with V-gene and J-gene trimming of TCR beta chains, and the association was replicated in an independent cohort. A cluster of highly shared sequence variants was judged likely to be a technical artifact of the sequencing pipeline. A later analysis found that TCR association rates varied across HLA loci, with DRB1 alleles showing the most associated TCRs and HLA-C alleles the fewest. Because some donors lacked HLA typing at each locus, the association tests relied only on the typed subset. According to a later genetic analysis, donors in an Asian-associated ancestry cluster had fewer N-insertions in productive TCRs than the roughly 670-donor mean. A later analysis associated 16,951 TCR beta sequences with specific HLA alleles at a false discovery rate of 0.05. In vitro tests confirmed that three of the cytomegalovirus-associated TCR beta chains recognize cytomegalovirus antigens. Compared with equally common non-associated chains, HLA-associated TCR beta chains in a later analysis were more clonally expanded and had lower generation probabilities. The study listed approximately 150 TCR beta chains as associated with cytomegalovirus. Broadly in line with IMGT annotations, most TCR beta V segments showed up in productive rearrangements about 87% or about 30% of the time in an earlier analysis of 587 of the donors. Assigning TCR associations to individual alleles was difficult when HLA alleles, especially DR and DQ, strongly co-occurred. Correlated functional status among segregating V segments might be attributable to linkage disequilibrium, but an unknown experimental factor could not be ruled out. A further reported finding was that TCR beta sequences accurately predicted the HLA-A and HLA-B alleles for most subjects in the first cohort. CMV serostatus was the only immune exposure information available for the cohort. Sequencing depth was assumed to be roughly uniform across donors in the presence/absence analyses, though that assumption may not hold. This cohort had only TCR beta chains sequenced, and the lack of alpha or paired-chain data limited which features could be detected. Because counts were too low, some 16 rarely observed V segments, including chromosome 9 orphons, were excluded from the earlier analysis of around 640 of the donors. Some IMGT-functional V segments, including TRBV6-2 and TRBV6-3, could not be told apart with the 87-base-pair reads, so those segments were excluded.

Turning to this clone: Its antigen is currently not known. Base quality data are lacking; no much larger clone is found one base away.

CDR1 and CDR2 are drawn from the germline V gene (reference sequence): GTSNPN, SVGIG. Including cysteine and phenylalanine, the CDR3 has 15 amino acids. Left in the record is the CDR3 DNA by itself, 45 bases read in frame from the first base. Trimming at the junction amounts to 1 base on V and 5 bases on J, and the germline ends lie 17 bases apart. This receptor was identified in a woman in her 30s in good health and CMV-seronegative. The sequencing sample was made of PBMCs. The chain joins TRBV30 to TRBJ2-5; matching of 5 bases hints at TRBD2 as the D gene. At the DNA level, the sequence is TGTGCCTGGAGTGGGGGAGCCCGGGCGACGGAGACCCAGTACTTC. It specifies CAWSGGARATETQYF.